The 15 T cell receptor beta chains below were found in one sample sequenced in a study of OX40 agonist ivuxolimab in advanced cancers. Using immunoSEQ multiplex PCR, the repertoire was profiled, and TCRdb retains in-frame clones only, with some absent. The repertoire holds approximately 17,000 clones, with around 90% as singletons. Sequencing was performed on CD4+ or CD8+ T cells sorted from blood, taken in a trial of the OX40 agonist ivuxolimab. These TCRs come from an adult with an advanced solid tumor such as melanoma, head and neck, liver or kidney cancer.

This CDR3 is CASSQDYTTTNEKLFF. As DNA, the CDR3 is TGTGCCAGCAGCCAAGATTACACAACAACTAATGAAAAACTGTTTTTT. This chain joins TRBV14 and TRBJ1-4; no definite D call. Per the germline V gene, CDR1 is SGHDN and CDR2 is FVKESK. V was clipped by 0 bases and J by 0 bases, with 8 bases between them. CDR3 length equals 16 residues.

With regard to this clone: The same CDR3 also results from other DNA sequences found in this sample. The chain couples TRBV5-2 to TRBJ2-1; TRBD2 was called by the table and not checked on the DNA. TRBV5-2 represents a pseudogene. The length of the CDR3 is 13 residues. In DNA form, the CDR3 reads TGCGCCAGCAGCCAAGACTTCTACAATGAGCAGTTCTTC. Amino acid sequence: CASSQDFYNEQFF.

This chain joins TRBV7-2 and TRBJ1-1; 10 positions match TRBD1. The trim removed 0 bases at V and 0 bases at J, leaving 4 bases unmatched. This CDR3 has 17 residues. Germline lookup yields CDR1 SGHTA and CDR2 FQGNSA. The DNA for the CDR3 is TGTGCCAGCAGCTTAGCGGGACAGGGGCCTATGAACACTGAAGCTTTCTTT. It specifies CASSLAGQGPMNTEAFF.

This CDR3 is CASSLGLLADTGELFF. As DNA, the CDR3 is TGTGCCAGCAGTTTAGGCTTGTTAGCGGACACCGGGGAGCTGTTTTTT. The chain joins TRBV28 to TRBJ2-2; weak D call: TRBD2 (6 bases). In germline, CDR1 is MDHEN, CDR2 SYDVKM. The CDR3 runs 16 residues. V lost 2 bases and J 3 bases, leaving 13 bases between the germline ends.

This clone was counted a single time. This chain uses TRBV7-7 with TRBJ2-1, with D perhaps being TRBD1 or TRBD2 (5 bases each). Germline values: CDR1 SSHAT, CDR2 FNYEAQ (reference sequence). V gave up 2 bases and J gave up 4 bases, with 18 bases separating them. The CDR3 sequence is 17 residues long. The CDR3 DNA reads TGTGCCAGCAGCTTACATCCACCGGGACGGATTTACAATGAGCAGTTCTTC. This encodes CASSLHPPGRIYNEQFF.

The J gene is TRBJ2-5, the V gene TRBV21-1. TRBV21-1 is assigned pseudogene status. This CDR3 comprises 15 residues. CDR3 region: CASSKNYPTQETQYF. CDR3 nucleotides: TGTGCCAGCAGCAAAAACTATCCGACACAAGAGACCCAGTACTTC.

This chain uses TRBV10-3 with TRBJ1-2, with D tentatively TRBD1 (5 bases). This CDR3 is 17 amino acids long. Germline values: CDR1 ENHRY, CDR2 SYGVKD. Trimming took 0 bases from V and 4 from J, leaving 18 bases between them. The CDR3 DNA reads TGTGCCATCAGTGAGTCATATGTGAGTGGGCAGGGCTATGGCTACACCTTC. Protein: CAISESYVSGQGYGYTF.

The chain combines TRBV6-5 with TRBJ2-1; the D gene is possibly TRBD1 (6 bases). CDR3 length equals 15 residues. V lost 6 bases and J lost 0, with 12 bases in between. In germline, CDR1 is MNHEY, CDR2 SVGAGI. CDR3 nucleotide sequence: TGTGCCAGCAGGTCCGGGACACCCTCCTACAATGAGCAGTTCTTC. This sequence encodes CASRSGTPSYNEQFF.

V is TRBV27 and J is TRBJ1-2; D possibly corresponds to TRBD1 (5 bases). From germline, CDR1 is MNHEY and CDR2 SMNVEV (reference sequence). Trimming removed 5 bases at V and 5 bases at J, with 12 bases between. This CDR3 spans 13 amino acids. CDR3 DNA sequence: TGTGCCAGCAGTATCTTCCAGGGTTATGGCTACACCTTC. Its translation: CASSIFQGYGYTF.

The chain carries TRBV5-1 and TRBJ1-2; no clear D gene. Germline lookup yields CDR1 SGHRS and CDR2 YFSETQ. The CDR3 loop spans 16 amino acids. V lost 0 bases and J lost 6, with 18 bases in between. The CDR3 sequence: CASSLVLAGSDNGYTF. In DNA form, the CDR3 reads TGCGCCAGCAGCTTGGTCCTTGCGGGGTCGGATAATGGCTACACCTTC. Based on the CDR3 plus reference TRBV5-1 and TRBJ1-2, the full variable domain is KAGVTQTPRYLIKTRGQQVTLSCSPISGHRSVSWYQQTPGQGLQFLFEYFSETQRNKGNFPGRFSGRQFSNSRSEMNVSTLELGDSALYLCASSLVLAGSDNGYTFGSGTRLTVV.

The chain uses TRBV25-1 and TRBJ2-7; D remains ambiguous. Between the trimmed V and J ends, which lost 5 bases and 6 bases, there was a span of 8 bases. This CDR3 contains 11 residues. Germline CDR1 MGHDK, CDR2 SYGVNS. The CDR3 DNA reads TGTGCCAGCAGTTACCTCGGCGAGCAGTACTTC. It specifies CASSYLGEQYF.

This chain joins TRBV11-3 and TRBJ2-3; unclear D gene. Germline V gene sequence: CDR1 SGHNT, CDR2 YENEEA. This CDR3 comprises 18 residues. V gave up 4 bases and J gave up 0 bases, with 20 bases separating them. CDR3 region: CASSSSALTPPSTDTQYF. For the CDR3, the DNA is TGTGCCAGCAGCTCTTCAGCGCTGACCCCCCCTAGCACAGATACGCAGTATTTT.

This chain connects TRBV27 to TRBJ1-2; maybe TRBD1 (6 bases). Trimming cost V 5 bases and J 4 bases, with 17 bases left between them. Germline values: CDR1 MNHEY, CDR2 SMNVEV (reference sequence). The CDR3 has 15 residues. The CDR3 DNA follows: TGTGCCAGCAGTATCGGGACATCGGGCCGCTATGGCTACACCTTC. Its translation: CASSIGTSGRYGYTF.

The rearrangement uses TRBV5-5 and TRBJ2-1; the D is unclear. There are 13 residues in the CDR3. CDR1 and CDR2 (germline): SGHKS, YYEKEE (reference sequence). V was trimmed by 3 bases and J by 8 bases, leaving 12 bases between them. The CDR3 DNA sequence: TGTGCCAGCAGCTCCCATCGTTTTGATGAGCAGTTCTTC. This translates into CASSSHRFDEQFF.

The CDR3 loop reads CASSVSSGNTIYF. CDR3 coding DNA: TGTGCCAGCAGCGTCAGTTCTGGAAACACCATATATTTT. This sequence joins TRBV25-1 and TRBJ1-3; D not resolved. The CDR3 extends over 13 amino acids. CDR1 is MGHDK, CDR2 SYGVNS, per germline. Trimming removed 6 bases at V and 1 base at J, with 7 bases between. Full variable domain (missing parts from reference TRBV25-1 and TRBJ1-3): EADIYQTPRYLVIGTGKKITLECSQTMGHDKMYWYQQDPGMELHLIHYSYGVNSTEKGDLSSESTVSRIRTEHFPLTLESARPSHTSQYLCASSVSSGNTIYFGEGSWLTVV.